The text below deals with one TCR beta chain. The sample comes from a study of blood T cells in healthy people across ages. About 10 milliliters of peripheral blood were drawn from each donor. Per sample, no less than 5 micrograms of total RNA were extracted. PCR was performed a second time for roughly 6 to 12 cycles using a sample-barcoded 5' primer and a J-beta primer mix. From the 5' RACE reads, TCRdb called clonotypes with MiXCR, one entry per CDR3 protein. Among some 550,000 distinct CDR3 sequences listed, about 45% were seen once. The germline V and J ends were trimmed by 0 bases and 1 base, with 10 bases remaining between them. Per the germline V gene, CDR1 is DFQATT and CDR2 is SNEGSKA (reference sequence). The CDR3 has 15 residues.

The V call is TRBV20-1, the J call TRBJ2-1, with D possibly matching TRBD1 (5 bases). What was sequenced was blood. The sequence derives from an elderly man in good health. CDR3 sequence reads: CSARDHRYSYNEQFF. The DNA for the CDR3 is TGCAGTGCTAGAGATCACAGGTATTCCTACAATGAGCAGTTCTTC.